This T cell receptor beta chain was documented in a study of blood T cell repertoires in COVID-19. Study-wide background: Sources were T cells, B-cell-depleted T cells, or PBMCs; the material itself was cDNA or gDNA.

The V end lost 4 bases, the J end lost 5 bases, and 15 bases lay between the germline ends. This CDR3 contains 14 residues. The germline CDR1 and CDR2 sequences are SGHRS and YFSETQ. Here immunoSEQ multiplex PCR was the method, and the copy in TCRdb shows in-frame clones only, minus some. The table has approximately 25,000 clones, roughly 74% seen once. Sequencing was done on a sample of peripheral blood. The chain joins TRBV5-1 to TRBJ2-5, with D perhaps TRBD2 (7 bases). The sequence was collected from a man between 45 and 60 years old with COVID-19, enrolled during active disease. CDR3 sequence reads: CASSLRGGEETQYF. CDR3 bases: TGCGCCAGCAGCCTGAGGGGGGGCGAGGAGACCCAGTACTTC.